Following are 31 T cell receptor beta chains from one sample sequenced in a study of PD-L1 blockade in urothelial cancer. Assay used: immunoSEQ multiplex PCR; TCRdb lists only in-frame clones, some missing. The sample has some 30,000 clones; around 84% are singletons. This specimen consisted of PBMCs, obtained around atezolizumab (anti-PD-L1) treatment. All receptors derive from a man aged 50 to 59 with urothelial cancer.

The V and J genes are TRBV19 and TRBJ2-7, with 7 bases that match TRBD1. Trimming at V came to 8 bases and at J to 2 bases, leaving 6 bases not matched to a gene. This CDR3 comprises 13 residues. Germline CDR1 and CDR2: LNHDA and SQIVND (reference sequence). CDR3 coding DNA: TGTGCCAGTGCGACAGGGCCGCCCTACGAGCAGTACTTC. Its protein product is CASATGPPYEQYF.

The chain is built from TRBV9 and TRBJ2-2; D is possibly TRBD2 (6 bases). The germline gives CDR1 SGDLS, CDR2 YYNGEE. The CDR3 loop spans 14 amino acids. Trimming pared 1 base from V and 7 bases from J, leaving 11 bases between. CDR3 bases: TGTGCCAGCAGCGTACTACAAGCGGGCGGGGAGCTGTTTTTT. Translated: CASSVLQAGGELFF.

The CDR3 loop is CASSPIPGGPYEQYF. The DNA of the CDR3 is TGTGCCAGCTCACCAATACCGGGAGGGCCCTACGAGCAGTACTTC. The chain links TRBV18 to TRBJ2-7, with 8 nucleotides matching TRBD2. J was trimmed by 2 bases and V by 2 bases; bases with no gene match: 5. This CDR3 comprises 15 residues. Germline lookup yields CDR1 KGHSH and CDR2 LQKENI.

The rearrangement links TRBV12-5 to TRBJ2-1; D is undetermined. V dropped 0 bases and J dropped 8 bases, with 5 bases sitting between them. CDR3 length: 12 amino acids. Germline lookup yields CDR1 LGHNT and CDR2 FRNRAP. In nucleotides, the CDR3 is TGTGCTAGTGGTTTGGTAAGCGATGAGCAGTTCTTC. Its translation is CASGLVSDEQFF. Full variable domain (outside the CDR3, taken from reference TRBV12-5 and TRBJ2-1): DARVTQTPRHKVTEMGQEVTMRCQPILGHNTVFWYRQTMMQGLELLAYFRNRAPLDDSGMPKDRFSAEMPDATLATLKIQPSEPRDSAVYFCASGLVSDEQFFGPGTRLTVL.

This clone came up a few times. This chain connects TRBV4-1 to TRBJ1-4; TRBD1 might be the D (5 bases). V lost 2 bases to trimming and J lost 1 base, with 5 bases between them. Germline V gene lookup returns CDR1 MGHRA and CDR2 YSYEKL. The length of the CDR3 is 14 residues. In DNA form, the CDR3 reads TGCGCCAGCAGCCAACAGGGAACTAATGAAAAACTGTTTTTT. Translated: CASSQQGTNEKLFF.

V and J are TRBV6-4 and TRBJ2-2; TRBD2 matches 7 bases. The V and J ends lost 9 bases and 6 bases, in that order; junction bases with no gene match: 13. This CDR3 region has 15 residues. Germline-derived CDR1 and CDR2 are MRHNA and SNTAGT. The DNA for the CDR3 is TGTGCCAGACCGTGGGCGGGAGTTTCTCCCGGGGAGCTGTTTTTT. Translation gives CARPWAGVSPGELFF.

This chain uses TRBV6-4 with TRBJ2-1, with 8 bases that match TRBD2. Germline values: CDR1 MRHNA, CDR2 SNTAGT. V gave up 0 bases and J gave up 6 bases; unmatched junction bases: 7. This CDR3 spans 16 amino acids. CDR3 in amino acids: CASSDSRREASNEQFF. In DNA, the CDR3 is TGTGCCAGCAGTGACTCCCGGCGGGAGGCCAGCAATGAGCAGTTCTTC.

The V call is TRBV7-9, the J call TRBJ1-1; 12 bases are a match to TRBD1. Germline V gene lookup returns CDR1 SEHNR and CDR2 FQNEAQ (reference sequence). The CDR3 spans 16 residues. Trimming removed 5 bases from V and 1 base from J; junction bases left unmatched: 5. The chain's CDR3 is CASSNRDRGQNTEAFF. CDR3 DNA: TGTGCCAGCAGCAACCGGGACAGGGGGCAGAACACTGAAGCTTTCTTT.

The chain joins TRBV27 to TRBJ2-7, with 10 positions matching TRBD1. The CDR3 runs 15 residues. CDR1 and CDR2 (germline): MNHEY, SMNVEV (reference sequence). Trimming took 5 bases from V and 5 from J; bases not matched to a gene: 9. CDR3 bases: TGTGCCAGCAGTATCCACCGGGACAGGGGCGACGAGCAGTACTTC. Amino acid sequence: CASSIHRDRGDEQYF.

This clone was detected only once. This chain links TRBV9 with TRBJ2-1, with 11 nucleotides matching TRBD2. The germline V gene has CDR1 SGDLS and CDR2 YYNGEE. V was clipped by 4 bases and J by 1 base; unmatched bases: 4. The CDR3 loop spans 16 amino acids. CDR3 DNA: TGTGCCAGCAGCCTTAGCGGGGGGGTTTCCTACAATGAGCAGTTCTTC. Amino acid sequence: CASSLSGGVSYNEQFF. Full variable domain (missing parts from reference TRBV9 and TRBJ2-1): DSGVTQTPKHLITATGQRVTLRCSPRSGDLSVYWYQQSLDQGLQFLIQYYNGEERAKGNILERFSAQQFPDLHSELNLSSLELGDSALYFCASSLSGGVSYNEQFFGPGTRLTVL.

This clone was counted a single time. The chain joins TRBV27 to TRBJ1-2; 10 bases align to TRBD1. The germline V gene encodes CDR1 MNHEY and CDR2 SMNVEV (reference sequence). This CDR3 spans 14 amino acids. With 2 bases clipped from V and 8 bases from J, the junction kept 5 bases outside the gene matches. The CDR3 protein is CASSLGTGVQGYTF. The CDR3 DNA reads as TGTGCCAGCAGTTTAGGGACAGGGGTTCAGGGCTACACCTTC.

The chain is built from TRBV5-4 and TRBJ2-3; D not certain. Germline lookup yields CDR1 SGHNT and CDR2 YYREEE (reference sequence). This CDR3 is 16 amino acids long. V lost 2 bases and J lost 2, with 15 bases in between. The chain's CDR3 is CASSFFEATYTDTQYF. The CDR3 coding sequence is TGTGCCAGCAGCTTTTTTGAGGCTACCTACACAGATACGCAGTATTTT.

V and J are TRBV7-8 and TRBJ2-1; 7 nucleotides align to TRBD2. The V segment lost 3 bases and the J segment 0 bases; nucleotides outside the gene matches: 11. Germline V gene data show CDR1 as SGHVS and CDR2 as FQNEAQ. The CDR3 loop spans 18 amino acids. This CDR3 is CASSLGGWTKISYNEQFF. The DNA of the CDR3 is TGTGCCAGCAGCTTGGGAGGGTGGACCAAGATCTCCTACAATGAGCAGTTCTTC.

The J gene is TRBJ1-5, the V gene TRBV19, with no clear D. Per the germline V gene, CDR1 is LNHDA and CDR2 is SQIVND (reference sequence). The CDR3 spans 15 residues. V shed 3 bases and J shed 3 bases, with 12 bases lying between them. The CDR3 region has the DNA TGTGCCAGTAGTATGGTAAACAGTCCCAATCAGCCCCAGCATTTT. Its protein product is CASSMVNSPNQPQHF.

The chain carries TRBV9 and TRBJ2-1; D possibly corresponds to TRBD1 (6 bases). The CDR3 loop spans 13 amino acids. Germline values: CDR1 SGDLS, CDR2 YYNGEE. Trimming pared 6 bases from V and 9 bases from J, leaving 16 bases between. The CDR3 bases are TGTGCCAGCATGGGGGACACCCAGAGTGAGCAGTTCTTC. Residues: CASMGDTQSEQFF.

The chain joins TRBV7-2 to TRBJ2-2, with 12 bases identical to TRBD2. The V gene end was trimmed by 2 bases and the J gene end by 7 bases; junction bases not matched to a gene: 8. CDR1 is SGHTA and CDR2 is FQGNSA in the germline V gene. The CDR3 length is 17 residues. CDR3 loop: CASSLLLAGGPGGELFF. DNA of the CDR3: TGTGCCAGCAGCTTACTTCTAGCGGGAGGGCCTGGCGGGGAGCTGTTTTTT.

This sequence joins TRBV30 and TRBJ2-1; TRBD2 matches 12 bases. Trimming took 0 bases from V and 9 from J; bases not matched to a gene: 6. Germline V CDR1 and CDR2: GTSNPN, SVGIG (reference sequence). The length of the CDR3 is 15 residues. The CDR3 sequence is CAWSVQASGGGEQFF. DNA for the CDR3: TGTGCCTGGAGTGTACAGGCTAGCGGGGGGGGTGAGCAGTTCTTC.

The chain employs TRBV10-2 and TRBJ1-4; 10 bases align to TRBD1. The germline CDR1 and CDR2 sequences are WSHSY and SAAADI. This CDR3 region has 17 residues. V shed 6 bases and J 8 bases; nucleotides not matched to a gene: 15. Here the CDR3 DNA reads TGCGCCAGCAGACGGACAGGGGGGGTCATGGGGGAGGAAAAACTGTTTTTT. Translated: CASRRTGGVMGEEKLFF.

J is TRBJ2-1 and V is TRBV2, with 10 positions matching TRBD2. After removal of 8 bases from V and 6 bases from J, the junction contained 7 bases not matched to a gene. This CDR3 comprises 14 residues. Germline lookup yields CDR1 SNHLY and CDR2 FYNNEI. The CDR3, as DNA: TGTGCCAGCTGGAGGGGACTAGCGCGCAATGAGCAGTTCTTC. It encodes CASWRGLARNEQFF.

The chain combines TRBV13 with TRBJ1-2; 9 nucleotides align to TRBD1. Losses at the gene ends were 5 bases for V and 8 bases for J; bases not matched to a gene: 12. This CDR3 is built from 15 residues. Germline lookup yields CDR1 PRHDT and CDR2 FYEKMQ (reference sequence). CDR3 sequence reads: CASSPPGQGSGGYTF. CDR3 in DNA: TGTGCCAGCAGCCCACCGGGACAGGGATCGGGAGGCTACACCTTC.

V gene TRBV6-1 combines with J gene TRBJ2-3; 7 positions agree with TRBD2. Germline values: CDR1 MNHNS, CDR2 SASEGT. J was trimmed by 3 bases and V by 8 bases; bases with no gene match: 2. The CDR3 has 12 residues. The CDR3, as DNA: TGTGCCAGCTCCGGGGGGACAGATACGCAGTATTTT. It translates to CASSGGTDTQYF.

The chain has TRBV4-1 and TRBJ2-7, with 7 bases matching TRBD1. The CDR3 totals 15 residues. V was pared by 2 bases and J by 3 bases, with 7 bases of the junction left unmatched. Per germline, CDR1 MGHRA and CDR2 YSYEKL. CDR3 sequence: CASSQTGQKDYEQYF. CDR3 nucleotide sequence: TGCGCCAGCAGCCAAACGGGACAGAAGGACTACGAGCAGTACTTC.

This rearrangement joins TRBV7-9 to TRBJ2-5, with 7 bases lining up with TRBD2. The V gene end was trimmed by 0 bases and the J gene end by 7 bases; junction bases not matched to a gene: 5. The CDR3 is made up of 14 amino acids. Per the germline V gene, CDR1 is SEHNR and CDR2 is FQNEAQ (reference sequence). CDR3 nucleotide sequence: TGTGCCAGCAGCTTAGCCAGCGGGGTCTGGACCCAGTACTTC. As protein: CASSLASGVWTQYF.

DNA of the CDR3: TGTGCTAGTGGTTTGACTAGCATCGGGTACAATGAGCAGTTCTTC. Amino acid sequence: CASGLTSIGYNEQFF. The chain has TRBV12-5 and TRBJ2-1, with D perhaps TRBD2 (6 bases). There are 15 residues in the CDR3. Germline V gene lookup returns CDR1 LGHNT and CDR2 FRNRAP. The V and J ends lost 2 bases and 4 bases respectively, with 12 bases between them.

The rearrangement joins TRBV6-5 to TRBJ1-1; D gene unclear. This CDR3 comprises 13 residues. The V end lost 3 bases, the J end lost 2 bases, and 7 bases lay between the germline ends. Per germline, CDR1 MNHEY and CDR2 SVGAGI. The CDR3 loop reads CASSYLFNTEAFF. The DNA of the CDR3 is TGTGCCAGCAGTTATCTCTTTAACACTGAAGCTTTCTTT.

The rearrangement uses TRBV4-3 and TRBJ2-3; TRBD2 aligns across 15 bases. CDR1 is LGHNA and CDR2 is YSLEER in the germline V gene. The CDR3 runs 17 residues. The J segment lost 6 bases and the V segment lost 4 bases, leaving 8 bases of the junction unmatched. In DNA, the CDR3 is TGCGCCAGCAGCCCCGTCTCCGGGACTAGCGGGAGGGATACGCAGTATTTT. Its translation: CASSPVSGTSGRDTQYF.

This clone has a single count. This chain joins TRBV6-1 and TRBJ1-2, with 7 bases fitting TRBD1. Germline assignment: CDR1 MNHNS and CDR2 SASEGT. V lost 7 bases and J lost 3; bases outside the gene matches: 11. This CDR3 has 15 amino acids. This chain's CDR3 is CASTKTITGDYGYTF. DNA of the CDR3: TGTGCCAGCACCAAGACCATTACAGGGGACTATGGCTACACCTTC.

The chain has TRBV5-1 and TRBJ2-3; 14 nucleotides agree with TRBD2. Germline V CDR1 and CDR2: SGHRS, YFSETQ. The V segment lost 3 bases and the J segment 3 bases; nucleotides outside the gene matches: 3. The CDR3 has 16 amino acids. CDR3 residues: CASSSGLAGETDTQYF. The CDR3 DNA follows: TGCGCCAGCAGCTCGGGACTAGCGGGGGAGACAGATACGCAGTATTTT.

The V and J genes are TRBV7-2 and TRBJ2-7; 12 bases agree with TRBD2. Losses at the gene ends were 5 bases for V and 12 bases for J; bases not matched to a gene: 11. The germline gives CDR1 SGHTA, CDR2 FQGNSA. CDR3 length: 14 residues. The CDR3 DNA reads TGTGCCAGCAGCCCACAGACTAGCGGGAGTGCCCCGTACTTC. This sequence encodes CASSPQTSGSAPYF.

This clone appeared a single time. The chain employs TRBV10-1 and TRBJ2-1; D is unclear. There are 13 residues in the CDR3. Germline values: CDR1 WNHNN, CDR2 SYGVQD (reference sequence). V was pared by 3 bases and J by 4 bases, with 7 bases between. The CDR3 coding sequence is TGCGCCAGCAGTGACCCGGTTTACAATGAGCAGTTCTTC. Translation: CASSDPVYNEQFF.

CDR3 sequence (DNA): TGTGCCAGCAGCTTCCCCGGGACATACACAGATACGCAGTATTTT. It encodes CASSFPGTYTDTQYF. This chain connects TRBV13 to TRBJ2-3; D possibly corresponds to TRBD1 (6 bases). The germline V gene encodes CDR1 PRHDT and CDR2 FYEKMQ (reference sequence). The V end lost 3 bases, the J end lost 2 bases, and 12 bases lay between the germline ends. The CDR3 has 15 amino acids.